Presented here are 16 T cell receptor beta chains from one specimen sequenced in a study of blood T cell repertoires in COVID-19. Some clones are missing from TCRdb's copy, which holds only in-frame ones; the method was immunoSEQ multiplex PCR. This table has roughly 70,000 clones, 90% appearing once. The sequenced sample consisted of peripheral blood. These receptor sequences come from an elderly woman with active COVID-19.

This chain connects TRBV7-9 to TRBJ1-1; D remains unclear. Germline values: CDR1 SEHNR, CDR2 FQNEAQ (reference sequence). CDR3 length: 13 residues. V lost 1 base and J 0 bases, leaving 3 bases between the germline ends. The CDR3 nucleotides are TGTGCCAGCAGCTTAGATATGAACACTGAAGCTTTCTTT. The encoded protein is CASSLDMNTEAFF.

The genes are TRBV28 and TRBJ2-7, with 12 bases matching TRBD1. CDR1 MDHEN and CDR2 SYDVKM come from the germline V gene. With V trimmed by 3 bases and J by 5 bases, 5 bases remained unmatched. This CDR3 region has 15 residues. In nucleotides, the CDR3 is TGTGCCAGCAGTTTGTCGGGACAGGGGGCGCACGAGCAGTACTTC. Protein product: CASSLSGQGAHEQYF.

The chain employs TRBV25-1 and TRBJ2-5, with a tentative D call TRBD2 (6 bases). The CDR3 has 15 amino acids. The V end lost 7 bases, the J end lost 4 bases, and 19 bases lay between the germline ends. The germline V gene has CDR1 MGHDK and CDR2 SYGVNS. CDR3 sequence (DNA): TGTGCCAGCACCCTCCGGCTAGCGACCACAGAGACCCAGTACTTC. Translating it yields CASTLRLATTETQYF.

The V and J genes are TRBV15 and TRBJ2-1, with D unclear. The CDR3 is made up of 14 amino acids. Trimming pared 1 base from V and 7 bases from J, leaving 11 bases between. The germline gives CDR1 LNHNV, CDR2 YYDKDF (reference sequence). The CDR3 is CATSRGSDINEQFF. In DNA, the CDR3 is TGTGCCACCAGCAGAGGTTCCGACATAAATGAGCAGTTCTTC. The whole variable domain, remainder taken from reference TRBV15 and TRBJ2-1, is DAMVIQNPRYQVTQFGKPVTLSCSQTLNHNVMYWYQQKSSQAPKLLFHYYDKDFNNEADTPDNFQSRRPNTSFCFLDIRSPGLGDTAMYLCATSRGSDINEQFFGPGTRLTVL.

The CDR3, as DNA: TGTGCCAGCAGTCGACTAGCCAAAAACATTCAGTACTTC. This translates into CASSRLAKNIQYF. The chain has TRBV6-6 and TRBJ2-4; D not certain. Trimming cost V 5 bases and J 0 bases, with 5 bases left between them. CDR1 and CDR2 (germline): MNHNY, SVGAGI (reference sequence). The CDR3 sequence is 13 residues long.

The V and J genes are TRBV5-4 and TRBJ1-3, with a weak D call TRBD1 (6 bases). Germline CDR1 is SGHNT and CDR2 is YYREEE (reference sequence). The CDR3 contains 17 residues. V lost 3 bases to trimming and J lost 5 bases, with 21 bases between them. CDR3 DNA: TGTGCCAGCAGCTCACGAAAACAGGGTTCAATTCGAAACACCATATATTTT. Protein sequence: CASSSRKQGSIRNTIYF.

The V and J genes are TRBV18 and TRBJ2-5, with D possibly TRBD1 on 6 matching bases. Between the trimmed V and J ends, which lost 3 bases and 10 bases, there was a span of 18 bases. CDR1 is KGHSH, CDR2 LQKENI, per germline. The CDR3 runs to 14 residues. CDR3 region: CASSPPDRSRRQYF. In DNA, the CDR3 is TGTGCCAGCTCACCTCCAGACAGGAGCAGGCGCCAGTACTTC. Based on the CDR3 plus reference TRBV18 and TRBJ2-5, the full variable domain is NAGVMQNPRHLVRRRGQEARLRCSPMKGHSHVYWYRQLPEEGLKFMVYLQKENIIDESGMPKERFSAEFPKEGPSILRIQQVVRGDSAAYFCASSPPDRSRRQYFGPGTRLLVL.

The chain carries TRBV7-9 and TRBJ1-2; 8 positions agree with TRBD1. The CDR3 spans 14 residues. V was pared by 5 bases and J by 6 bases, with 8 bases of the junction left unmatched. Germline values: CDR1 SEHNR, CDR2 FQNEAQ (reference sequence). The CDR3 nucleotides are TGTGCCAGCAGCACCTCACAGGGGGGTAATGGCTACACCTTC. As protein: CASSTSQGGNGYTF.

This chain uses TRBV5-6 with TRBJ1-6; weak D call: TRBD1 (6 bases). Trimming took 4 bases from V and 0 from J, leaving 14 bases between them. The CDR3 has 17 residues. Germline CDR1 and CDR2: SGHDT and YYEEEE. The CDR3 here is CASSVTQGSSYNSPLHF. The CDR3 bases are TGTGCCAGCAGCGTAACTCAGGGGAGCTCCTATAATTCACCCCTCCACTTT.

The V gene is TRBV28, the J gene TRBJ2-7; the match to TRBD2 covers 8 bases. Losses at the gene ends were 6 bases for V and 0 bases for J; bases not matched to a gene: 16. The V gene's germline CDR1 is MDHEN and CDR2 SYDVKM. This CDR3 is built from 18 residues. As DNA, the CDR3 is TGTGCCAGCAGACCGAGACTAGCGCGCAGACCTAGCTCCTACGAGCAGTACTTC. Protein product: CASRPRLARRPSSYEQYF.

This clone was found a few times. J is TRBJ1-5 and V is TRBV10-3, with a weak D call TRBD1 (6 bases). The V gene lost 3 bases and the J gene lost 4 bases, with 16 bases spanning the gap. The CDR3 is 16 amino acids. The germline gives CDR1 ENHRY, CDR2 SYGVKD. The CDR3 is CAISERQVGGNQPQHF. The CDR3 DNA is TGTGCCATCAGTGAACGACAGGTGGGAGGGAATCAGCCCCAGCATTTT.

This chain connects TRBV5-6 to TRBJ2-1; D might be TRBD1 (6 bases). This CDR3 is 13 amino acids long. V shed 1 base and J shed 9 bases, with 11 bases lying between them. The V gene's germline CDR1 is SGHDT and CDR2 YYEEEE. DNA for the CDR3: TGTGCCAGCAGCTTGAACAGGGTCACTGAGCAGTTCTTC. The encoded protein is CASSLNRVTEQFF.

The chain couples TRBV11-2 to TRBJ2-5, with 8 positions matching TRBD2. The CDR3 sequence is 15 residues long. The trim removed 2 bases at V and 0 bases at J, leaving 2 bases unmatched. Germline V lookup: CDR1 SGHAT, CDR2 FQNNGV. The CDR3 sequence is CASSLSGGYQETQYF. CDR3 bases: TGTGCCAGCAGCTTAAGCGGGGGTTACCAAGAGACCCAGTACTTC.

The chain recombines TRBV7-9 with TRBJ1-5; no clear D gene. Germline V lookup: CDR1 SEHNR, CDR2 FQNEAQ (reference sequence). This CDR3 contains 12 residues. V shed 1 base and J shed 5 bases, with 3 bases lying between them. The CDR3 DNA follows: TGTGCCAGCAGCTTAGGAGATCAGCCCCAGCATTTT. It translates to CASSLGDQPQHF. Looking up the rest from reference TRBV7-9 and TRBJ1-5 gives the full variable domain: DTGVSQNPRHKITKRGQNVTFRCDPISEHNRLYWYRQTLGQGPEFLTYFQNEAQLEKSRLLSDRFSAERPKGSFSTLEIQRTEQGDSAMYLCASSLGDQPQHFGDGTRLSIL.

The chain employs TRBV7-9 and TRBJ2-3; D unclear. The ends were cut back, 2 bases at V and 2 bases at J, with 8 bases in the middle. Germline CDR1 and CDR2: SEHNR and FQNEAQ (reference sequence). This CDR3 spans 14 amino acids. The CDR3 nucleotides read TGTGCCAGCAGCTTATCTACGAACACAGATACGCAGTATTTT. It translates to CASSLSTNTDTQYF.

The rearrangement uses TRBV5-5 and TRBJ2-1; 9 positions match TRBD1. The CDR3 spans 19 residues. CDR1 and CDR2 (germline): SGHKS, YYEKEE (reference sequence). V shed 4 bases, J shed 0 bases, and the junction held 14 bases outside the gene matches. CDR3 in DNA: TGTGCCAGCAGCCTTACAGGGGGCTTTTTTCTCAGCTCCTACAATGAGCAGTTCTTC. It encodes CASSLTGGFFLSSYNEQFF.